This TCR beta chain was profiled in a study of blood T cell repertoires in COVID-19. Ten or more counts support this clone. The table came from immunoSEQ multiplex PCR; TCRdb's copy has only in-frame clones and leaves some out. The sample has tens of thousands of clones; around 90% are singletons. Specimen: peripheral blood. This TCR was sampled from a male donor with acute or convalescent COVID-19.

The CDR3 loop is CASSLVGGGNTIYF. CDR3 DNA: TGTGCCAGCAGCTTAGTCGGGGGTGGAAACACCATATATTTT. The J gene is TRBJ1-3, the V gene TRBV7-9, with D perhaps TRBD1 (5 bases). The CDR3 extends over 14 amino acids. Deletions cut 1 base from V and 3 bases from J, with 7 bases between. Germline-derived CDR1 and CDR2 are SEHNR and FQNEAQ (reference sequence).